A selection of T cell receptor beta chains follows, all from one sample in a study of immune characterization of retroperitoneal liposarcoma. TCRdb independently ran MiXCR on the PCR reads; one entry per CDR3 protein. The sample lists more than 6,500 distinct CDR3 sequences; about 30% were seen once. Sequencing was carried out using tumor tissue. The receptors come from a female donor with retroperitoneal liposarcoma. CDR3s include the opening cysteine and the closing phenylalanine or tryptophan. D genes are given only for firm matches. Where a row states a size, it is once, few, many or the class of an expanded clone; other rows omit it.

>TRBV12-3/TRBV12-4|TRBJ2-1|NA|few
TGTGCCAGCAGTGAAACTCCAAACTCCTACAATGAGCAGTTCTTC
CASSETPNSYNEQFF
>TRBV7-2|TRBJ2-5|TRBD2|many
TGTGCCAGCAGCTTATCCGGGACTAGCGGGAGTATGAAGACCCAGTACTTC
CASSLSGTSGSMKTQYF
>TRBV6-6|TRBJ2-2|TRBD2|NA
TGTGCCAGCAGTTCTCGAGTAGCGGGAGGCACCGGGGAGCTGTTTTTT
CASSSRVAGGTGELFF
>TRBV7-2|TRBJ2-1|TRBD2|NA
TGTGCCAGCAGCTTAGCCGCTAGCGGGGGTCGTGAGCAGTTCTTC
CASSLAASGGREQFF
>TRBV27|TRBJ2-1|TRBD2|many
TGTGCCAGCACTTCGGGACTAGCGGGAAATCGAAAGTTCTTC
CASTSGLAGNRKFF
>TRBV14|TRBJ2-1|NA|NA
TGTGCCAGCCTTGAGTTCTACGAGCAGTTCTTC
CASLEFYEQFF
>TRBV6-1|TRBJ2-6|NA|many
TGTGCCAGCAGTCACCTAAGCAGGGCTGGGGCCAACGTCCTGACTTTC
CASSHLSRAGANVLTF
>TRBV6-5|TRBJ1-2|NA|NA
TGTGCCAGCAGTTACTCGACGAGTGCTAACTATGGCTACACCTTC
CASSYSTSANYGYTF
>TRBV6-1|TRBJ2-5|TRBD1|few
TGTGCCAGCAGTGAAGACAGGGGGCGATCGATCGAGACCCAGTACTTC
CASSEDRGRSIETQYF
>TRBV6-1|TRBJ2-3|TRBD2|NA
TGTGCCAGCAGTCTAGCGGGGGTTCCAGATACGCAGTATTTT
CASSLAGVPDTQYF
>TRBV3-1|TRBJ2-3|NA|few
TGTGCCAGCAGCCAAGTAAAGGATACGCAGTATTTT
CASSQVKDTQYF
>TRBV7-6|TRBJ2-1|TRBD2|medium-sized
TGTGCCAGCAGCCCCCCCGGGGGGGATGAGCAGTTCTTC
CASSPPGGDEQFF
>TRBV12-3/TRBV12-4|TRBJ1-6|TRBD1|few
TGTGCCAGCAGTTCCGGACAGGGGTTAAATTCACCCCTCCACTTT
CASSSGQGLNSPLHF
>TRBV2|TRBJ2-1|NA|few
TGTGCCAGCGTAGCGTCAGCCCTAAATGAGCAGTTCTTC
CASVASALNEQFF
>TRBV6-1|TRBJ2-1|TRBD2|NA
TGTGCCAGCAGTGTAAGTCTAGCGGGGGGGCCAAATGAGCAGTTCTTC
CASSVSLAGGPNEQFF
>TRBV4-2|TRBJ2-1|NA|many
TGTGCCAGCAGCCAAGGTACCGGGACTCGCAATGAGCAGTTCTTC
CASSQGTGTRNEQFF
>TRBV7-8|TRBJ2-1|NA|many
TGTGCCAGCAGCTTAGCCATCAGGATCTACAATGAGCAGTTCTTC
CASSLAIRIYNEQFF
>TRBV6-1|TRBJ2-3|TRBD1|NA
TGTGCCAGCAGCCTGGACAGGGTAGGCACAGATACGCAGTATTTT
CASSLDRVGTDTQYF
>TRBV7-6|TRBJ2-1|NA|NA
TGTGCCAGCAGCTTAGCGGCGGGACAGCTCTCCTACGAGCAGTTCTTC
CASSLAAGQLSYEQFF
>TRBV7-2|TRBJ2-1|NA|large
TGTGCCAGCAGCCCTCCCGGCCTGGCCAATGAGCAGTTCTTC
CASSPPGLANEQFF
>TRBV6-4|TRBJ2-2|NA|many
TGTGCCAGCAGTCCCTTCGGGTGGACCGGGGAGCTGTTTTTT
CASSPFGWTGELFF
>TRBV6-1|TRBJ2-7|NA|many
TGTGCCAGCAGTCAGTCTGGACAGGCCTTGGGGAGGAGGTACGAGCAGTACTTC
CASSQSGQALGRRYEQYF
>TRBV27|TRBJ2-7|TRBD1|NA
TGTGCCAGCAGTTTAACCCTAGGGACAGGGGGCGTCGAGCAGTACTTC
CASSLTLGTGGVEQYF
>TRBV25-1|TRBJ1-6|NA|medium-sized
TGTGCCAGCAGTGGAAACGACATGGGGAATTCACCCCTCCACTTT
CASSGNDMGNSPLHF
>TRBV6-1|TRBJ2-7|TRBD2|NA
TGTGCCAGCGCCCGGACTAGTGAAGGTTTCGAGCAGTACTTC
CASARTSEGFEQYF
>TRBV5-5|TRBJ2-7|NA|NA
TGTGCCAGCATCGCCGGTCCGAGCGGCGGTGAGCAGTACTTC
CASIAGPSGGEQYF
>TRBV4-1|TRBJ2-1|NA|many
TGCGCCAGCAGCCAGAGCCGGGACTCCTCCTACAATGAGCAGTTCTTC
CASSQSRDSSYNEQFF
>TRBV3-1|TRBJ2-7|NA|once
TGTGCCAGCAGCCACCTGGGCGGCGAGCAGTACTTC
CASSHLGGEQYF
>TRBV18|TRBJ2-1|TRBD2|many
TGTGCCAGCTCACCACGGTTAGCGGGGGTCTCCTACAATGAGCAGTTCTTC
CASSPRLAGVSYNEQFF
>TRBV12-5|TRBJ2-7|NA|many
TGTGCTAGTGGTTTTGGGGACGCCTCCCATGAGCAGTACTTC
CASGFGDASHEQYF
>TRBV6-6|TRBJ2-5|NA|NA
TGTGCCAGCAGTTACTCGGACGGTAGTAAAGAGACCCAGTACTTC
CASSYSDGSKETQYF
>TRBV6-5|TRBJ2-1|NA|few
TGTGCCAGCAGTTACGGGACGGCCAATGAGCAGTTCTTC
CASSYGTANEQFF
>TRBV5-1|TRBJ2-2|TRBD2|many
TGCGCCAGCAAGTTAGCGGGAGACACCGGGGAGCTGTTTTTT
CASKLAGDTGELFF
>TRBV12-5|TRBJ2-5|NA|NA
TGTGCTAGTGGTTTGGGAGGGGGGGAGACCCAGTACTTC
CASGLGGGETQYF
>TRBV11-3|TRBJ2-7|NA|medium-sized
TGTGCCAGCGGCAGCCTAGGCGGTCCCTACGAGCAGTACTTC
CASGSLGGPYEQYF
>TRBV6-1|TRBJ1-3|NA|few
TGTGCCACCCTAAGGGGAGAGTACTCTGGAAACACCATATATTTT
CATLRGEYSGNTIYF
>TRBV7-2|TRBJ2-1|TRBD1|few
TGTGCCAGCAGCTTATGGCCGGGACAGGGAGACCAAGAGACCCAGTTCTTC
CASSLWPGQGDQETQFF
>TRBV4-1|TRBJ2-1|TRBD2|many
TGCGCCAGCAGCCATGACGGACTAGCGGGAGTGAATGAGCAGTTCTTC
CASSHDGLAGVNEQFF
>TRBV7-6|TRBJ2-7|NA|NA
TGTGCCAGCAGCAGACCAGGAGCCGGGGCCTACGAGCAGTACTTC
CASSRPGAGAYEQYF
>TRBV6-1|TRBJ2-5|NA|medium-sized
TGTGCCAGCAGTGAATCTCCAGCGGAAAGAGAGACCCAGTACTTC
CASSESPAERETQYF
>TRBV12-5|TRBJ1-5|NA|NA
TGTGCTAGTGGATTGGGGAGGACGAAACCTAATCAGCCCCAGCATTTT
CASGLGRTKPNQPQHF
>TRBV6-1|TRBJ2-2|NA|few
TGTGCCACGCACGGGAACACCGGGGAGCTGTTTTTT
CATHGNTGELFF
>TRBV6-1|TRBJ2-7|NA|NA
NA
CASSSTSRGYQETQYF
>TRBV4-1|TRBJ2-5|TRBD2|few
TGCGCCAGCAGCGCGCCACTAGCGGACTATAAAGAGACCCAGTACTTC
CASSAPLADYKETQYF
>TRBV12-5|TRBJ2-5|TRBD1|NA
TGTGCTAGTGTCCAGGGACAGGGAGGGGTAGAGACCCAGTACTTC
CASVQGQGGVETQYF
>TRBV7-3|TRBJ2-7|TRBD2|large
TGTGCCAGCAGCTTAAAAGCTAGCGGGATGGGTACCGACGAGCAGTACTTC
CASSLKASGMGTDEQYF
>TRBV6-1|TRBJ1-1|NA|many
TGTGCCAGCAGTTATCTGGACAGAACAAATGAAGCTTTCTTT
CASSYLDRTNEAFF
>TRBV15|TRBJ2-3|NA|NA
TGTGCCACCAGCAGAGCGGGTACCACAGATACGCAGTATTTT
CATSRAGTTDTQYF
>TRBV12-3/TRBV12-4|TRBJ2-7|TRBD1|many
TGTGCCAGCAGTCCGGGACAGGGAAAGTTGCACGAGCAGTACTTC
CASSPGQGKLHEQYF
>TRBV19|TRBJ2-3|NA|NA
TGTGCCAGTAGTATGGAGGGACAGTTGTCCACAGATACGCAGTATTTT
CASSMEGQLSTDTQYF
>TRBV20-1|TRBJ2-3|TRBD2|NA
TGCAGTGCTAGAACCCCTAGCGGGAGGGCAACAGATACGCAGTATTTT
CSARTPSGRATDTQYF
>TRBV7-8|TRBJ2-5|TRBD1|NA
TGTGCCAGCAGCCCCCAACCAGGACAGGGGAAAGAGACCCAGTACTTC
CASSPQPGQGKETQYF
>TRBV6-5|TRBJ1-4|NA|NA
TGTGCCAGCAGGGGAGGGGGGCGGGGTGAAAAACTGTTTTTT
CASRGGGRGEKLFF
>TRBV5-1|TRBJ2-1|TRBD1|many
TGCGCCAGCAGCTTGACCGGGACAGGGTCCTACAATGAGCAGTTCTTC
CASSLTGTGSYNEQFF
>TRBV29-1|TRBJ2-1|TRBD2|NA
TGCAGCGCTCAACGCGGGAGCTCCTACAATGAGCAGTTCTTC
CSAQRGSSYNEQFF
>TRBV27|TRBJ2-7|TRBD2|many
TGTGCCAGCAGTCAGGGACTAGCTAGCGAGCAGTACTTC
CASSQGLASEQYF
>TRBV6-1|TRBJ2-7|TRBD2|many
TGTGCCAGCAGCCCCCAGGGTAGCGGGAGAGACGAGCAGTACTTC
CASSPQGSGRDEQYF
>TRBV12-5|TRBJ2-2|NA|NA
TGTGCTAGTGGTTTGAAGTCCATTTTTCTGGCCGGGGAGCTGTTTTTT
CASGLKSIFLAGELFF
>TRBV5-8|TRBJ2-1|TRBD2|NA
TGTGCCAGCAGCTTGCAGGGGCTAGCGGGGGGATCATACAATGAGCAGTTCTTC
CASSLQGLAGGSYNEQFF
>TRBV5-4|TRBJ1-1|NA|many
TGTGCCAGCAGCGGGGCCTTGAACACTGAAGCTTTCTTT
CASSGALNTEAFF